Reported below is one TCR beta chain. The entry originates in a study of blood T cell repertoires in COVID-19. For the study at large: Material from acute and convalescent COVID-19 was sourced from the United States, Italy and Spain.

The CDR3 covers 14 residues. The ends were cut back, 8 bases at V and 5 bases at J, with 18 bases in the middle. Germline CDR1 reads MNHEY; CDR2 reads SVGAGI. Original data processing: Counts of nucleated cells, estimated from reference gene primer amplification, were obtained. Clones were read by immunoSEQ multiplex PCR, and TCRdb kept only the in-frame ones, dropping some. V and J calls and clone size come straight from that table; D and trimming were deduced from the DNA. There are about 59,000 clones in the sample; about nine tenths occur only once, and more than 15% lies in the top ten. This sequence joins TRBV6-5 and TRBJ1-1; D not resolved. Sequencing was performed on peripheral blood. This receptor was identified in an elderly man with acute or convalescent COVID-19. The CDR3 region is CASFNRVPETEAFF. The CDR3 nucleotides read TGTGCCAGCTTCAACCGGGTCCCCGAAACTGAAGCTTTCTTT.